This TCR beta chain was sequenced for a study of T cells in narcolepsy. Overall study results and limits: Healthy controls reportedly lacked the autoreactive clonotypes serially found in patients' blood. No autoreactive T cell clone sequences appeared in some memory CD4+ repertoires. Comparing one patient's CSF and blood CD4+ clonotypes highlighted HCRT- and TRIB2-specific autoreactive clonotypes.

As to this clone: What it binds is not known.

Only in-frame clones appear in the TCRdb table, and some are missing; sequencing was by immunoSEQ multiplex PCR. The sample includes approximately 30,000 clones, about 89% of them seen just once. Per germline, CDR1 SGHRS and CDR2 YFSETQ. V lost 2 bases to trimming and J lost 8 bases, with 19 bases between them. This CDR3 has 15 residues. Source material: CD45RA- memory CD4+ T cells from PBMCs. This receptor was identified in a human donor with narcolepsy. The chain recombines TRBV5-1 with TRBJ1-2, with D uncertain. CDR3 loop: CASSLDGGLMRGYTF. The CDR3 nucleotides are TGCGCCAGCAGCTTAGACGGTGGCCTTATGAGAGGCTACACCTTC.